This is a list of T cell receptor beta chains from one sample in a study of T-cell memory formation after mild COVID-19. TCRdb analysed the 5' RACE reads with MiXCR anew, one entry per CDR3 protein. The sample contains under 250,000 distinct CDR3 sequences, 10% to 13% of which appear only once. The sequencing sample was made of PBMCs or a T cell subset sorted from them (not recorded which). The receptor set was obtained from a man aged 18 to 35 who had mild COVID-19 (a few samples of this study predate the infection). Cell type and time point are not known. Both conserved end residues are part of each CDR3. Fields, in order: J gene, clone size, V gene, D gene, CDR3 DNA, CDR3 protein. A D gene is named only where the DNA matches it firmly. Clone size is stated in some rows and not others, as once, few, many or a class when expanded.

TRBJ1-2,-,TRBV5-5,-,TGTGCCAGCAGCTTGTTCGGGGGAGACTATGGCTACACCTTC,CASSLFGGDYGYTF
TRBJ1-1,few,TRBV5-1,-,TGCGCCAGCAGCTTGGGAGAAGTCAGCCGGACGAACACTGAAGCTTTCTTT,CASSLGEVSRTNTEAFF
TRBJ1-2,-,TRBV12-3/TRBV12-4,TRBD1,TGTGCCAGCAGTTTCTCAGGGGGCCCAGGCTATGGCTACACCTTC,CASSFSGGPGYGYTF
TRBJ1-1,-,TRBV18,-,TGTGCCAGCTCACCAGACAGCATGAACACTGAAGCTTTCTTT,CASSPDSMNTEAFF
TRBJ1-1,few,TRBV6-5,-,TGTGCCAGCAGTTACGGGAAGAGGGCTTTCTTT,CASSYGKRAFF
TRBJ2-7,-,TRBV6-5,TRBD2,TGTGCCAGCAGGCCTCTAGCGGGGGATCCCTACGAGCAGTACTTC,CASRPLAGDPYEQYF
TRBJ1-1,few,TRBV6-5,TRBD1,TGTGCCAGCAGTTACTCGACTCAGGGGGGTCCTGAAGCTTTCTTT,CASSYSTQGGPEAFF
TRBJ2-5,many,TRBV7-2,-,TGTGCCAGCAGCTTAGTTACCGGGCCCCAAGAGACCCAGTACTTC,CASSLVTGPQETQYF
TRBJ2-7,-,TRBV15,-,TGTGCCACCAGCAGAGACGGAAGGGGCGAGCAGTACTTC,CATSRDGRGEQYF
TRBJ2-3,-,TRBV5-1,TRBD2,TGCGCCAGCAGCTTTCGACGTAGCGGGGTCTCCACAGATACGCAGTATTTT,CASSFRRSGVSTDTQYF
TRBJ2-3,-,TRBV6-5,-,TGTGCCAGCAGTTACGCCCTGGGGGGCGGCACAGATACGCAGTATTTT,CASSYALGGGTDTQYF
TRBJ2-7,many,TRBV12-3/TRBV12-4,TRBD1,TGTGCCAGCAGTCAGGGACAGGTTGCCGAGCAGTACTTC,CASSQGQVAEQYF
TRBJ1-1,-,TRBV7-3,-,TGTGCCAGCAGCCGAGATGGACAAACCACTGAAGCTTTCTTT,CASSRDGQTTEAFF
TRBJ1-1,few,TRBV19,-,TGTGCCAGTAGTGCCGAAACAGGGAACACTGAAGCTTTCTTT,CASSAETGNTEAFF
TRBJ2-3,-,TRBV7-2,-,TGTGCCAGCAGCATCACCGGGAAAGTGCTTAATACGCAGTATTTT,CASSITGKVLNTQYF
TRBJ1-2,few,TRBV9,TRBD1,TGTGCCAGCAGCGCTGGGACAGGGGAGTGGGGCTACACCTTC,CASSAGTGEWGYTF
TRBJ2-5,many,TRBV5-1,-,TGCGCCAGCAGCTTGGAAGGAGGGGTAAGGGTTGAGACCCAGTACTTC,CASSLEGGVRVETQYF
TRBJ1-4,-,TRBV25-1,TRBD1,TGTGCCAGCGCGGCCAGGGGGCTTGAAAAACTGTTTTTT,CASAARGLEKLFF
TRBJ2-5,few,TRBV7-9,TRBD2,TGTGCCAGCAGCTCAATAGCGGGGGAGACCCAGTACTTC,CASSSIAGETQYF
TRBJ1-5,many,TRBV5-5,-,TGTGCCAGCAGCACCGGCGGGGCGGGGCCCTTCAATCAGCCCCAGCATTTT,CASSTGGAGPFNQPQHF
TRBJ2-4,-,TRBV7-3,-,TGTGCCAGCAGCCCGGGTCCGGGCGAGCTAGCCAAAAACATTCAGTACTTC,CASSPGPGELAKNIQYF
TRBJ2-3,few,TRBV7-2,TRBD2,TGTGCCAGCAGCTCCGGACTAGCGGGGGGGTTCGCAGATACGCAGTATTTT,CASSSGLAGGFADTQYF
TRBJ2-1,few,TRBV6-5,-,TGTGCCAGCAGCCGTTTTGACAGCTATGAGCAGTTCTTC,CASSRFDSYEQFF